This TCR beta chain was obtained from a study of breast tumors, draining lymph nodes, adjacent tissues. Study-level results: Tumor and nontumor repertoires were significantly more similar in luminal-like than in basal-like breast cancer.

Breast cancer patients provided tissue from their axillary draining lymph nodes. TCRdb independently ran MiXCR on the multiplex PCR reads; one entry per CDR3 protein. This table has around 230,000 distinct CDR3 sequences, approximately 30% appearing once. Many counts were recorded for this clonotype. The target antigen is unknown. The sequenced sample was axillary lymph node tissue. The receptor was isolated from a female donor with breast cancer. Some clones in this sample may be carry-over from other donors' samples.

For the CDR3, the DNA is TGTGCCAGCAGTGGGCTTCACAGGGGTAATCAGCCCCAGCATTTT. This gives the protein CASSGLHRGNQPQHF. This chain uses TRBV6-1 with TRBJ1-5, with 7 bases fitting TRBD1. Germline trimming cut 4 bases from V and 4 bases from J; bases unmatched to any gene: 7. There are 15 residues in the CDR3. Germline loops: CDR1 MNHNS, CDR2 SASEGT.